One sample yielded the 20 T cell receptor beta chains listed below, sequenced in a study of blood T cells in healthy people across ages. Sample-barcoded 5' priming and a J-beta primer mix drove a second PCR of about 6 to 12 cycles. One entry per CDR3 protein, called by TCRdb with MiXCR from the 5' RACE reads. The top ten clones hold more than 3% of a sample with about 800,000 distinct CDR3 sequences, roughly 25% of them seen once. These same data were also listed under a study on T cells of mothers and their children.

The sequenced sample consisted of blood. These receptors all stem from a boy aged 5-17 years in good health.

The gene calls are TRBV7-9 and TRBJ2-1; possibly TRBD1 for D (6 bases). TRBJ2-7 explains the end of the DNA better; the J call may be wrong. Germline CDR1 reads SEHNR; CDR2 reads FQNEAQ (reference sequence). The CDR3 has 14 residues. The CDR3, as DNA: TGTGCCAGCAGGTCCACCGGGACAACCTACGAGCAGTACTTC. Translating gives CASRSTGTTYEQYF.

This clonotype was observed a few times. The chain has TRBV4-1 and TRBJ1-2; D is uncertain. Germline loops: CDR1 MGHRA, CDR2 YSYEKL. Trimming stripped 2 bases from V and 8 bases from J, with 12 bases between. This CDR3 comprises 13 residues. Here the CDR3 DNA reads TGCGCCAGCAGCCAACTGGGGTTAGGGGGCTACACCTTC. It is translated as CASSQLGLGGYTF.

In its sample, this clonotype was seen a few times. This chain joins TRBV4-1 and TRBJ2-2; 9 bases are a match to TRBD1. Germline V gene data show CDR1 as MGHRA and CDR2 as YSYEKL. The CDR3 is 16 amino acids. V dropped 3 bases and J dropped 8; count of bases not matched to a gene: 10. The CDR3 region is CASSQTGTGKVGELFF. The DNA of the CDR3 is TGCGCCAGCAGCCAGACGGGGACAGGGAAAGTGGGGGAGCTGTTTTTT.

This chain joins TRBV7-2 and TRBJ2-4; D tentatively reads TRBD1 or TRBD2 (7 bases each). Germline lookup yields CDR1 SGHTA and CDR2 FQGNSA. The CDR3 has 16 residues. Trimming shortened V by 0 bases and J by 5 bases, and 14 bases separated the two germline ends. The CDR3 region is CASSLARGGGQNIQYF. CDR3 DNA sequence: TGTGCCAGCAGCTTAGCCCGGGGAGGGGGCCAAAACATTCAGTACTTC.

The chain couples TRBV29-1 to TRBJ2-3; D is unclear. Germline V gene lookup returns CDR1 SQVTM and CDR2 ANQGSEA. The CDR3 totals 16 residues. Trimming stripped 3 bases from V and 1 base from J, with 17 bases between. The CDR3 nucleotides are TGCAGCGTTGATGGGTCTAAGGGAACTGGCACAGATACGCAGTATTTT. It translates to CSVDGSKGTGTDTQYF.

On this clonotype itself: It is likely a read error, because the conserved phenylalanine at the end of the CDR3 is missing. This rearrangement joins TRBV2 to TRBJ2-7, with no clear D. TRBJ2-1 matches the DNA end more closely, so the J call is doubtful. Germline V gene lookup returns CDR1 SNHLY and CDR2 FYNNEI. The CDR3 covers 12 residues. This CDR3 is CASSPRPDEQFS. The CDR3 DNA reads TGTGCCAGCAGCCCCCGTCCAGATGAGCAGTTCTCC.

There are a few counts of this clonotype. The chain employs TRBV29-1 and TRBJ1-5; D not resolved. V lost 0 bases to trimming and J lost 6 bases, with 9 bases between them. The length of the CDR3 is 13 residues. Germline CDR1 and CDR2: SQVTM and ANQGSEA. The CDR3 protein is CSVEEGSSQPQHF. CDR3 nucleotides: TGCAGCGTTGAAGAAGGGTCGTCTCAGCCCCAGCATTTT.

This chain connects TRBV6-2 or TRBV6-3 to TRBJ2-2; weak D call: TRBD2 (5 bases). This CDR3 comprises 18 residues. CDR1 is MNHEY, CDR2 SVGEGT, per germline. V gave up 7 bases and J gave up 7 bases, with 28 bases separating them. The CDR3 here is CASKWRAAPPGIGGELFF. CDR3 nucleotide sequence: TGTGCCAGCAAGTGGCGGGCTGCACCCCCGGGAATCGGCGGGGAGCTGTTTTTT.

There are a few counts of this clonotype. This sequence joins TRBV6-1 and TRBJ2-1, with 11 positions matching TRBD2. Trimming took 0 bases from V and 5 from J; bases not matched to a gene: 3. There are 16 residues in the CDR3. The germline gives CDR1 MNHNS, CDR2 SASEGT. The CDR3 bases are TGTGCCAGCAGTGAAGCGACTAGCGGGAACAACAATGAGCAGTTCTTC. It specifies CASSEATSGNNNEQFF.

This clonotype has a handful of counts. The genes are TRBV23-1 and TRBJ1-5, with 8 bases aligning to TRBD1. TRBV23-1 has ORF status, its function being uncertain. After removal of 0 bases from V and 6 bases from J, the junction contained 13 bases not matched to a gene. The CDR3 loop spans 18 amino acids. The DNA for the CDR3 is TGCGCCAGCAGTCAATCGAGGACAGGGAAGGATTATAGTCAGCCCCAGCATTTT. As protein: CASSQSRTGKDYSQPQHF.

The chain links TRBV12-3 or TRBV12-4 to TRBJ1-6; 7 nucleotides line up with TRBD1. The CDR3 has 15 amino acids. V dropped 6 bases and J dropped 9; count of bases not matched to a gene: 11. The CDR3 DNA reads as TGTGCCAGCAGAACTCGACAGGGAGCAACTTCACCCCTCCACTTT. Protein: CASRTRQGATSPLHF.

This clonotype was recorded a few times. V usage is TRBV28 and J usage is TRBJ2-1, with 7 bases identical to TRBD2. CDR1 and CDR2 from the germline V gene are MDHEN and SYDVKM. This CDR3 is built from 17 residues. J lost 0 bases, V lost 6 bases, and 11 bases had no gene match. The DNA of the CDR3 is TGTGCCAGCAGCTCAAGTAGCGGGTCGAGCTCCTACAATGAGCAGTTCTTC. Protein sequence: CASSSSSGSSSYNEQFF.

The CDR3 bases are TGCGCCAGCAGCCAGCCCGCTAGCGGGGGCTCCAATGAGCAGTTCTTC. Its translation is CASSQPASGGSNEQFF. The chain combines TRBV4-3 with TRBJ2-1; 10 positions agree with TRBD2. This CDR3 contains 16 residues. V gave up 3 bases and J gave up 6 bases; unmatched junction bases: 8. CDR1 and CDR2 from the germline V gene are LGHNA and YSLEER.

The chain employs TRBV10-3 and TRBJ2-7, with TRBD1 as a possible D gene (6 bases). This CDR3 spans 11 amino acids. The germline V and J ends were trimmed by 6 bases and 5 bases, with 8 bases remaining between them. The germline gives CDR1 ENHRY, CDR2 SYGVKD. The CDR3 coding sequence is TGTGCCATCAGCCGACAGGACGAGCAGTACTTC. Translating gives CAISRQDEQYF.

The chain combines TRBV29-1 with TRBJ2-7; the D call may be TRBD1 or TRBD2 (5 bases each). CDR3 size: 11 residues. The germline V and J ends were trimmed by 3 bases and 5 bases, with 8 bases remaining between them. Germline V gives CDR1 SQVTM, CDR2 ANQGSEA. In nucleotides, the CDR3 is TGCAGCGTTGAGGGGACCGACGAGCAGTACTTC. This translates into CSVEGTDEQYF.

This clonotype was counted between two and nine times. V is TRBV5-5 and J is TRBJ2-7, with D perhaps assigned TRBD1 or TRBD2 (5 bases each). V gave up 0 bases and J gave up 3 bases, with 10 bases separating them. CDR1 and CDR2 from the germline V gene are SGHKS and YYEKEE (reference sequence). The CDR3 totals 14 residues. CDR3 region: CASSLVGEIYEQYF. The DNA of the CDR3 is TGTGCCAGCAGCTTGGTAGGGGAGATCTACGAGCAGTACTTC.

There are a few counts of this clonotype. This chain joins TRBV29-1 and TRBJ2-5; possibly TRBD2 for D (5 bases). Near its end, the DNA agrees better with TRBJ2-7, so the J call may be wrong. The germline V gene has CDR1 SQVTM and CDR2 ANQGSEA. This CDR3 contains 12 residues. The CDR3 loop is CSVSDSAYEQYF. CDR3 bases: TGCAGCGTTTCGGACTCTGCCTACGAGCAGTACTTC.

This chain joins TRBV6-1 and TRBJ2-1, with 7 bases that match TRBD2. V gave up 3 bases and J gave up 3 bases; unmatched junction bases: 5. The CDR3 runs to 15 residues. Germline CDR1 MNHNS, CDR2 SASEGT. CDR3: CASSEWGGGYNEQFF. CDR3 in DNA: TGTGCCAGCAGTGAGTGGGGGGGTGGCTACAATGAGCAGTTCTTC.

This clonotype was found a few times. The chain recombines TRBV7-2 with TRBJ2-3; maybe TRBD2 (6 bases). With 3 bases removed from V and 6 bases from J, the gap between germline ends came to 10 bases. The germline V gene has CDR1 SGHTA and CDR2 FQGNSA. The CDR3 length is 13 residues. As DNA, the CDR3 is TGTGCCAGCAGCTTTACGACTAGTGATACGCAGTATTTT. It yields the protein CASSFTTSDTQYF.

The chain employs TRBV7-2 and TRBJ2-3; D unresolved. The CDR3 sequence is 14 residues long. CDR1 is SGHTA and CDR2 is FQGNSA in the germline V gene. Between the trimmed V and J ends, which lost 1 base and 0 bases, there was a span of 5 bases. The CDR3 coding sequence is TGTGCCAGCAGCTTAGTGTCCAGCACAGATACGCAGTATTTT. It specifies CASSLVSSTDTQYF.